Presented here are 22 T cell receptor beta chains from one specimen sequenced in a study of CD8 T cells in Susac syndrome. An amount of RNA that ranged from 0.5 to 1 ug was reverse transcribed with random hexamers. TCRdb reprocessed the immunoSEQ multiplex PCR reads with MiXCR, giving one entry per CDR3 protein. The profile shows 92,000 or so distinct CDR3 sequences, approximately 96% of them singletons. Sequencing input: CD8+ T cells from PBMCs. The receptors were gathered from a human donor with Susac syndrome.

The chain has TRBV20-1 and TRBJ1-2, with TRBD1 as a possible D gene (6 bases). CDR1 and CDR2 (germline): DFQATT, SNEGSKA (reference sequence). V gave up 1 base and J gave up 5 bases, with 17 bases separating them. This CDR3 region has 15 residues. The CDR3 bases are TGCAGTGCTAGAGGGTCGGGGGGCGTACGGTATGGCTACACCTTC. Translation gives CSARGSGGVRYGYTF.

CDR3 sequence: CASSHGRNQPQHF. Here the CDR3 DNA reads TGTGCCAGCAGTCACGGACGTAATCAGCCCCAGCATTTT. V and J are TRBV28 and TRBJ1-5, with D hard to call. V was pared by 5 bases and J by 4 bases, with 9 bases between. The CDR3 contains 13 residues. Germline CDR1 is MDHEN and CDR2 is SYDVKM.

DNA of the CDR3: TGCAGTGCTACTAGACAGACTTCCCCCTACGAGCAGTACTTC. It translates to CSATRQTSPYEQYF. This chain connects TRBV20-1 to TRBJ2-7, with D tentatively TRBD1 (5 bases). This CDR3 has 14 amino acids. The germline V and J ends were trimmed by 4 bases and 2 bases, with 15 bases remaining between them. Germline loops: CDR1 DFQATT, CDR2 SNEGSKA (reference sequence).

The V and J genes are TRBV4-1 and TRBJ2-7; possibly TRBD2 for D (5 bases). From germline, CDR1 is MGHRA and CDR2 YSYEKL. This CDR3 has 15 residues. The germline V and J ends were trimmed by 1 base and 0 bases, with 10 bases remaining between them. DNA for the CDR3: TGCGCCAGCAGCCAAGTTGTGACTACCTCCTACGAGCAGTACTTC. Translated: CASSQVVTTSYEQYF.

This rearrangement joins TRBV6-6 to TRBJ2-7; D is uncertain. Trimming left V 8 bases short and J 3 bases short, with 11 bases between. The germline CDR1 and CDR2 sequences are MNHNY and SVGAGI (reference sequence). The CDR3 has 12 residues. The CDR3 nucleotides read TGTGCCAGCCGCCCCCAGCTCTACGAGCAGTACTTC. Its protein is CASRPQLYEQYF.

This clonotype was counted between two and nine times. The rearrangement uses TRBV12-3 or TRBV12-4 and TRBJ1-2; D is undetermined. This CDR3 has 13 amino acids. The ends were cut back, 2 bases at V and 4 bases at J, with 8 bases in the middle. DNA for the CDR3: TGTGCCAGCAGTTTATCGGGGTCCTATGGCTACACCTTC. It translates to CASSLSGSYGYTF.

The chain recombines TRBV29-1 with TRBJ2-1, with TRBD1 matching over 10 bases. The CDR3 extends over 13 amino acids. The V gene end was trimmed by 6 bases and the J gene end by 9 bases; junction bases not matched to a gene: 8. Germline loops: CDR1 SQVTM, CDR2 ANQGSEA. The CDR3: CSVGQGVSAEQFF. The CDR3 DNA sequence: TGCAGCGTCGGACAGGGGGTATCCGCTGAGCAGTTCTTC.

CDR3 coding DNA: TGCAGTGCTAGAGATCTGGGGAAAAAAGACAGGGCTAACTATGGCTACACCTTC. Translating gives CSARDLGKKDRANYGYTF. V gene TRBV20-1 combines with J gene TRBJ1-2; 7 nucleotides align to TRBD1. V lost 0 bases to trimming and J lost 0 bases; unmatched junction nucleotides: 13. Looked up from germline, CDR1 is DFQATT and CDR2 is SNEGSKA (reference sequence). The CDR3 totals 18 residues.

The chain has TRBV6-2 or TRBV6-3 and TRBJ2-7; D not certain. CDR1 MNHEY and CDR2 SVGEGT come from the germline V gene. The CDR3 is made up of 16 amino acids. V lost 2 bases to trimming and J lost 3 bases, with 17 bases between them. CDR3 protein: CASSYPIRQVLYEQYF. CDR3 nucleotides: TGTGCCAGCAGTTACCCGATTCGGCAAGTGCTCTACGAGCAGTACTTC.

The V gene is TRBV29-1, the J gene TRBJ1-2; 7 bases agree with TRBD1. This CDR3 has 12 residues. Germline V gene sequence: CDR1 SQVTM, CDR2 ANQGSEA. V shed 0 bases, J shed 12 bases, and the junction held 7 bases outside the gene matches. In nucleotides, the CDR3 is TGCAGCGTTGAAGATCGGGGGACAGCCGACACCTTC. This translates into CSVEDRGTADTF.

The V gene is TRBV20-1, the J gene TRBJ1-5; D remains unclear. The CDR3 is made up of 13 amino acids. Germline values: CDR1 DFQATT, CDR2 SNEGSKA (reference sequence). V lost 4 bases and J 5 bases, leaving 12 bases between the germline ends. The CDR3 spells CSAMSKGDQPQHF. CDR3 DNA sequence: TGCAGTGCTATGTCTAAGGGCGATCAGCCCCAGCATTTT.

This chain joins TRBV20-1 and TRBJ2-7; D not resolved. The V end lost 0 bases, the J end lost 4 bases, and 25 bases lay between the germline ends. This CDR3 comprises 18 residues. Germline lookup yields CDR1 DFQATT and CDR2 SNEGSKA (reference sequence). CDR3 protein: CSARDQTQLRVDGYEQYF. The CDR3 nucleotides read TGCAGTGCTAGAGATCAAACTCAGCTACGCGTCGACGGATACGAGCAGTACTTC.

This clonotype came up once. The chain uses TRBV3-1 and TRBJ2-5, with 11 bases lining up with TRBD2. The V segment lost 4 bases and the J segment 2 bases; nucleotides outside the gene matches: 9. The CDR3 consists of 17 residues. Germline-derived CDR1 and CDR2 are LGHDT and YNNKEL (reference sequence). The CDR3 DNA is TGTGCCAGCAGCCCCAGCCTGGCTAGCGGGGGGCAAGAGACCCAGTACTTC. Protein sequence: CASSPSLASGGQETQYF.

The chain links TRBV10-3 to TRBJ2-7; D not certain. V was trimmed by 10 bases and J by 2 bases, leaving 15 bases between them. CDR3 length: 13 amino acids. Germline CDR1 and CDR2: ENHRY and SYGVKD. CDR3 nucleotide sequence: TGTGCCACTCAAGAGACACCTACCTACGAGCAGTACTTC. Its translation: CATQETPTYEQYF.

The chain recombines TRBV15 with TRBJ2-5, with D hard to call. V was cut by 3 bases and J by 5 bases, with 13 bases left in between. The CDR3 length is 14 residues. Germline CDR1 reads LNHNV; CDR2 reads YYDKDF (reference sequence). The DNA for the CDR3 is TGTGCCACCAGCAGCCTCCCGGAGCAGGAGACCCAGTACTTC. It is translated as CATSSLPEQETQYF.

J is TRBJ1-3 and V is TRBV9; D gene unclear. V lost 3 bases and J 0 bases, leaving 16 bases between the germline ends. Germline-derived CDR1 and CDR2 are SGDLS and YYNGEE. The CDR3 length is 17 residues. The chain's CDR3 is CASSENHGSNSGNTIYF. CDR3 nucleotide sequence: TGTGCCAGCAGCGAAAATCACGGGAGTAACTCTGGAAACACCATATATTTT.

The CDR3 nucleotides read TGTGCCAGCAGCTTAGCTGGCGGGAGTCACAATGAGCAGTTCTTC. The encoded protein is CASSLAGGSHNEQFF. The chain employs TRBV7-9 and TRBJ2-1, with 7 bases lining up with TRBD2. J lost 5 bases, V lost 0 bases, and 4 bases had no gene match. The CDR3 sequence is 15 residues long. Germline CDR1 reads SEHNR; CDR2 reads FQNEAQ (reference sequence).

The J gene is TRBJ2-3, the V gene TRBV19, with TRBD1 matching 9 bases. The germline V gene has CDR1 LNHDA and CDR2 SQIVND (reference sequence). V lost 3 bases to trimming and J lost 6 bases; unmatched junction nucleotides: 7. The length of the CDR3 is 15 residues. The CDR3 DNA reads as TGTGCCAGTAGTATCCGGGGGACAGGGACGGATACGCAGTATTTT. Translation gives CASSIRGTGTDTQYF. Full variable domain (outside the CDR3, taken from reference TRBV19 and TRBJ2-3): DGGITQSPKYLFRKEGQNVTLSCEQNLNHDAMYWYRQDPGQGLRLIYYSQIVNDFQKGDIAEGYSVSREKKESFPLTVTSAQKNPTAFYLCASSIRGTGTDTQYFGPGTRLTVL.

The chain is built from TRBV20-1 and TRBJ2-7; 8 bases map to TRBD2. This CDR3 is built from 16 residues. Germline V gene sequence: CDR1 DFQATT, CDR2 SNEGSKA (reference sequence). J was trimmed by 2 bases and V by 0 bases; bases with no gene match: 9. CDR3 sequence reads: CSARESSGGFPYEQYF. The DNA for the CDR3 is TGCAGTGCTAGAGAATCGAGCGGGGGATTCCCCTACGAGCAGTACTTC.

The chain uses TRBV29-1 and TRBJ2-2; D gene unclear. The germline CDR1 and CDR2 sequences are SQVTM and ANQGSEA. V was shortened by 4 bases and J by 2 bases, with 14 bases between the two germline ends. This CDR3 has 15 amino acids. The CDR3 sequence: CSVAIGPRNTGELFF. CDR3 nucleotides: TGCAGCGTTGCTATTGGACCGCGAAACACCGGGGAGCTGTTTTTT.

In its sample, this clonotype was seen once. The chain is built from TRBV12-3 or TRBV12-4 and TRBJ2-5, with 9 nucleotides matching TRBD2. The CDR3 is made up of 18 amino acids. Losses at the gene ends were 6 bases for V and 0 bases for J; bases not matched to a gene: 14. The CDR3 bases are TGTGCCAGCAGCCGACGTGAAGCGGGGGGCTTGTACCAAGAGACCCAGTACTTC. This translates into CASSRREAGGLYQETQYF.

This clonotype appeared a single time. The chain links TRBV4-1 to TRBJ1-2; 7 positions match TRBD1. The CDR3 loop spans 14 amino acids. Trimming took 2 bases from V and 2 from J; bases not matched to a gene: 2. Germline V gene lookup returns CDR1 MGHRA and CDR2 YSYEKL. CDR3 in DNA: TGCGCCAGCAGCCAACCGACAGGGAACTATGGCTACACCTTC. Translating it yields CASSQPTGNYGYTF.